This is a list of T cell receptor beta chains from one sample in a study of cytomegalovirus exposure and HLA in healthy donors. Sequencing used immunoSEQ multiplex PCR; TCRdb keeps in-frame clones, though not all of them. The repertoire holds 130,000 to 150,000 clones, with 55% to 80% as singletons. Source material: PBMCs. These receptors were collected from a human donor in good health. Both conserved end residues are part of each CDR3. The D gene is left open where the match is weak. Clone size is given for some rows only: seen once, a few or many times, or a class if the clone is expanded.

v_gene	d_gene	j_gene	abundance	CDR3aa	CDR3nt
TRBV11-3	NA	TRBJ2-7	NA	CASSIRDTYEQYF	TGTGCCAGCAGCATCCGGGACACCTACGAGCAGTACTTC
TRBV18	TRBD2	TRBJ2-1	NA	CASSPRGGPDNEQFF	TGTGCCAGCTCACCGAGGGGAGGGCCGGACAATGAGCAGTTCTTC
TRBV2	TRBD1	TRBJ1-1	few	CASILDRDTEAFF	TGTGCCAGCATCCTGGACAGGGACACTGAAGCTTTCTTT
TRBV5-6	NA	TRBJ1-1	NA	CASSPLLTVNTEAFF	TGTGCCAGCAGCCCGTTATTGACAGTGAACACTGAAGCTTTCTTT
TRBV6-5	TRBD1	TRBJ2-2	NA	CAGRQGSGELFF	TGTGCCGGAAGACAGGGGTCCGGGGAGCTGTTTTTT
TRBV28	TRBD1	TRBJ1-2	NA	CASRQGIRAYTF	TGTGCCAGCAGACAGGGGATCCGGGCCTACACCTTC
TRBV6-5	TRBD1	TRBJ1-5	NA	CASSYSTGRNQPQHF	TGTGCCAGCAGTTACTCGACAGGGCGCAATCAGCCCCAGCATTTT
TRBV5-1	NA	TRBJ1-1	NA	CASRAGGTGTEAFF	TGCGCCAGCAGGGCGGGGGGAACGGGCACTGAAGCTTTCTTT
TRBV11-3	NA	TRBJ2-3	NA	CASSLAGRLTDTQYF	TGTGCCAGCAGCTTAGCGGGGAGACTCACAGATACGCAGTATTTT
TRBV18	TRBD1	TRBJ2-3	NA	CASSPPGQGVRTDTQYF	TGTGCCAGCTCACCACCGGGGCAGGGGGTTCGCACAGATACGCAGTATTTT
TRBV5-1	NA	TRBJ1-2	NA	CASSLSQEERYGYPF	TGCGCCAGCAGCTTGAGCCAGGAGGAGAGGTATGGCTACCCCTTC
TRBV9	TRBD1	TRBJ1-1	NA	CASSTGTGGRTEAFF	TGTGCCAGCAGCACCGGGACAGGGGGTCGGACTGAAGCTTTCTTT
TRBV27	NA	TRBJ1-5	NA	CASSLATDSNQPQHF	TGTGCCAGCAGTCTTGCGACAGATAGCAATCAGCCCCAGCATTTT
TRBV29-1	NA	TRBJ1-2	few	CSVERGYGYTF	TGCAGCGTAGAAAGGGGTTATGGCTACACCTTC
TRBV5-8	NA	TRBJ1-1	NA	CASSLSKNTEAFF	TGTGCCAGCAGCTTAAGCAAGAACACTGAAGCTTTCTTT
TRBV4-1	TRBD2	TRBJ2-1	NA	CASSQGGGRAGGTYNEQFF	TGCGCCAGCAGCCAAGGCGGGGGGAGGGCGGGGGGAACCTACAATGAGCAGTTCTTC
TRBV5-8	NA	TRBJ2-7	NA	CASSLAFAQIESF	TGTGCCAGCAGCTTGGCGTTTGCACAGATCGAGAGCTTC
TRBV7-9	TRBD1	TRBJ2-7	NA	CASSLDSVRGFYEQYF	TGTGCCAGCAGCTTAGATTCGGTCAGGGGGTTCTACGAGCAGTACTTC
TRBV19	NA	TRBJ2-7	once	CASGGGNEQYF	TGTGCCAGTGGAGGAGGGAACGAGCAGTACTTC
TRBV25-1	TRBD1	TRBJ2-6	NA	CASSDLDRVGANVLTF	TGTGCCAGCTCAGATCTAGACAGGGTTGGGGCCAACGTCCTGACTTTC
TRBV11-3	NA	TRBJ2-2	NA	CASREPAGITGELFF	TGTGCCAGCAGGGAGCCGGCAGGGATCACCGGGGAGCTGTTTTTT
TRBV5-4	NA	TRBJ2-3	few	CASSPAAIRDTQYF	TGTGCCAGCAGCCCGGCGGCTATCCGGGATACGCAGTATTTT
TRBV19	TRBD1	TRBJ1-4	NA	CASSPRQGKLFF	TGTGCCAGTAGCCCCAGACAGGGGAAACTGTTTTTT
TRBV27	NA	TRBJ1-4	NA	CASSLGLGTNEKLFF	TGTGCCAGCAGTCTAGGACTGGGGACAAATGAAAAACTGTTTTTT
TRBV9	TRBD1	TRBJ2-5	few	CASSVGQGSLVETQYF	TGTGCCAGCAGCGTAGGACAGGGATCCCTTGTGGAGACCCAGTACTTC
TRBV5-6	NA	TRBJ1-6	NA	CASSSGHLESPLHF	TGTGCCAGCAGCTCGGGACACCTCGAATCACCCCTCCACTTT
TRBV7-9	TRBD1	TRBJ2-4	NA	CASSSAWDSQYF	TGTGCCAGCAGCTCTGCCTGGGACAGTCAGTACTTC
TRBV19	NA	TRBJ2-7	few	CASSTAASSYEQYF	TGTGCCAGTAGTACGGCTGCTAGCTCCTACGAGCAGTACTTC
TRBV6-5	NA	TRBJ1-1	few	CASSYGRGTEAFF	TGTGCCAGCAGTTACGGTAGGGGCACTGAAGCTTTCTTT
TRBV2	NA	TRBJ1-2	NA	CASRSRVVYTF	TGTGCCAGCAGGTCCCGGGTAGTCTACACCTTC
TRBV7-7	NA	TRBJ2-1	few	CASSLDGYNEQFF	TGTGCTAGCAGCTTAGACGGCTACAATGAGCAGTTCTTC
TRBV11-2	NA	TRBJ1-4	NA	CASSFGHRNEKLFF	TGTGCCAGCAGTTTTGGACATAGAAATGAAAAACTGTTTTTT
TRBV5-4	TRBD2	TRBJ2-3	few	CASSVPGGELTDTQYF	TGTGCCAGCAGCGTCCCCGGGGGGGAGCTCACAGATACGCAGTATTTT
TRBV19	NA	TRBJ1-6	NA	CASSFRQVLSSPLHF	TGTGCCAGTAGTTTCCGACAGGTATTGAGTTCACCCCTCCACTTT
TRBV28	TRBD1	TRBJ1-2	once	CASSITRGQFDGYTF	TGTGCCAGCAGTATTACCCGGGGACAGTTCGATGGCTACACCTTC
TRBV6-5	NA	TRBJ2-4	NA	CASSYSSGGKNIQYF	TGTGCCAGCAGTTACTCGTCGGGCGGGAAAAACATTCAGTACTTC
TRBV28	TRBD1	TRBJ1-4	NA	CASSSPRDRGEKLFF	TGTGCCAGCAGTTCCCCACGGGACAGGGGTGAAAAACTGTTTTTT
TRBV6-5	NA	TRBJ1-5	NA	CASSYSVYSNQPQHF	TGTGCCAGCAGTTACTCTGTATATAGCAATCAGCCCCAGCATTTT
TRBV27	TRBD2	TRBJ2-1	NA	CASSTSGKDEQFF	TGTGCCAGTTCTACGAGCGGGAAAGATGAGCAGTTCTTC
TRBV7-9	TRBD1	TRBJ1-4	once	CASSTLIGQGDEKLFF	TGTGCCAGCAGTACCCTAATCGGACAGGGGGACGAAAAACTGTTTTTT